This T cell receptor (beta chain) was profiled in a study of T-cell memory formation after mild COVID-19. The CDR3 spans 14 residues. Looked up from germline, CDR1 is SGDLS and CDR2 is YYNGEE. Trimming took off 4 bases at V and 0 bases at J, with 7 bases between the two ends. This clonotype was detected only a few times. TCRdb reprocessed the 5' RACE reads via MiXCR and lists one record per CDR3 protein. The sample holds over 150,000 distinct CDR3 sequences, about 18% seen once. This sequence joins TRBV9 and TRBJ2-2; D remains ambiguous. The sequence derives from a man between 18 and 29 years old who had mild COVID-19 (a few samples of this study predate the infection). Cell type and time point are not known. The sequenced sample consisted of PBMCs or a T cell subset sorted from them (not recorded which). This CDR3 is CASSSRTNTGELFF. DNA of the CDR3: TGTGCCAGCAGCTCCCGAACGAACACCGGGGAGCTGTTTTTT.